This T cell receptor (beta chain) stems from a study of identifying expanded T cells in peripheral blood. Germline V gene lookup returns CDR1 SGHTA and CDR2 FQGTGA. V was trimmed by 3 bases and J by 1 base, leaving 6 bases between them. This CDR3 spans 14 amino acids. Sequencing used immunoSEQ multiplex PCR; TCRdb keeps in-frame clones, though not all of them. This table holds under 150,000 clones, 75% to 90% found once. This clone was detected only once. This chain connects TRBV7-3 to TRBJ2-2; D ambiguous. The sample comprised blood. This TCR came from a person between 18 and 75 years old in good health. DNA of the CDR3: TGTGCCAGCAGCTTTGACTTGAACACCGGGGAGCTGTTTTTT. Residues: CASSFDLNTGELFF.